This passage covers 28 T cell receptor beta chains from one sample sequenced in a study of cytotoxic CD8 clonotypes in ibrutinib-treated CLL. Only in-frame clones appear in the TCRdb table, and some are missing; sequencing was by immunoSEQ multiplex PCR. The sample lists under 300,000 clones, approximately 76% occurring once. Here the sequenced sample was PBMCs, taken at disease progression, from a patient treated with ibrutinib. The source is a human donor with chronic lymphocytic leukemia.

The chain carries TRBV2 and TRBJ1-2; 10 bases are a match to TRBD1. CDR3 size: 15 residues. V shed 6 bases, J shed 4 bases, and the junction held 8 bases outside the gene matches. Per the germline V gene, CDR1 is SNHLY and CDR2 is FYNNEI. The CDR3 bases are TGTGCCAGCAGGGTCCGACAGGGGGCGACCTATGGCTACACCTTC. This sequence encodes CASRVRQGATYGYTF.

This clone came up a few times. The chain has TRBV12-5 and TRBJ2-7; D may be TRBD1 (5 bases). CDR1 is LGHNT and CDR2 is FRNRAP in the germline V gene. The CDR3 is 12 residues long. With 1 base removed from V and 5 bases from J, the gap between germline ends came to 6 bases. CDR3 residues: CASGLEGDEQYF. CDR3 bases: TGTGCTAGTGGTTTGGAAGGGGACGAGCAGTACTTC.

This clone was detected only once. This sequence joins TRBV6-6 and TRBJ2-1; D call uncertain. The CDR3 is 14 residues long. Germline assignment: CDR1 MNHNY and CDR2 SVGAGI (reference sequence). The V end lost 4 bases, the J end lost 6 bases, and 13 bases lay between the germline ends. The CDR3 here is CASSSWTGGNEQFF. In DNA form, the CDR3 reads TGTGCCAGCAGTTCCTGGACGGGTGGCAATGAGCAGTTCTTC.

CDR3 sequence (DNA): TGTGCCAGCAGCTTAGTCCTTCAGCAGGCCTACGAGCAGTACTTC. It specifies CASSLVLQQAYEQYF. The V call is TRBV11-2, the J call TRBJ2-7; D unclear. V lost 1 base and J 2 bases, leaving 12 bases between the germline ends. The CDR3 is 15 residues long. Germline assignment: CDR1 SGHAT and CDR2 FQNNGV. Full variable domain (missing parts from reference TRBV11-2 and TRBJ2-7): EAGVAQSPRYKIIEKRQSVAFWCNPISGHATLYWYQQILGQGPKLLIQFQNNGVVDDSQLPKDRFSAERLKGVDSTLKIQPAKLEDSAVYLCASSLVLQQAYEQYFGPGTRLTVT.

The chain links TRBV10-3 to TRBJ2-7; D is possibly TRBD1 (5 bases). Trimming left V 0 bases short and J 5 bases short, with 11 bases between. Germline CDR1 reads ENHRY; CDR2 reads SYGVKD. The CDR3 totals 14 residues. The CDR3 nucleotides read TGTGCCATCAGTGAGTCGTTACAGGCCCACGAGCAGTACTTC. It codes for CAISESLQAHEQYF.

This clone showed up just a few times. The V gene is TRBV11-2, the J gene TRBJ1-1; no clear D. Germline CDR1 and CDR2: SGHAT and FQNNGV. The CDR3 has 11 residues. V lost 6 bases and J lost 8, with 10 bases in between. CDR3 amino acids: CASSQVSEAFF. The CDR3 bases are TGTGCCAGCAGTCAAGTAAGCGAAGCTTTCTTT.

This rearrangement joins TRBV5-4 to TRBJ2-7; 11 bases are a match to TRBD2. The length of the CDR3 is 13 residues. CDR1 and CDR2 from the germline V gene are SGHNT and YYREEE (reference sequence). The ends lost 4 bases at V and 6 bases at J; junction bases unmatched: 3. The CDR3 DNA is TGTGCCAGCAGCCCAACTAGCGGGGGCGAGCAGTACTTC. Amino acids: CASSPTSGGEQYF.

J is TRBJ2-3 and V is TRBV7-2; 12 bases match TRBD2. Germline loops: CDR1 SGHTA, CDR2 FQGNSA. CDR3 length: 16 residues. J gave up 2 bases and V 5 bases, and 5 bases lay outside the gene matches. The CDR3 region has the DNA TGTGCCAGCAGCACCGGACTAGCGGGGCCCACAGATACGCAGTATTTT. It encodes CASSTGLAGPTDTQYF. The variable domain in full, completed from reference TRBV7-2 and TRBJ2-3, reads GAGVSQSPSNKVTEKGKDVELRCDPISGHTALYWYRQSLGQGLEFLIYFQGNSAPDKSGLPSDRFSAERTGGSVSTLTIQRTQQEDSAVYLCASSTGLAGPTDTQYFGPGTRLTVL.

The CDR3 DNA sequence: TGTGCCAGCAGCTGGACCTCGACAGGGCTCTATGGCTACACCTTC. Its protein product is CASSWTSTGLYGYTF. The chain couples TRBV7-3 to TRBJ1-2; the match to TRBD1 covers 7 bases. J was trimmed by 4 bases and V by 4 bases; bases with no gene match: 9. CDR3 size: 15 residues. The V gene's germline CDR1 is SGHTA and CDR2 FQGTGA. The variable domain in full, with the rest retrieved from reference TRBV7-3 and TRBJ1-2, is GAGVSQTPSNKVTEKGKYVELRCDPISGHTALYWYRQSLGQGPEFLIYFQGTGAADDSGLPNDRFFAVRPEGSVSTLKIQRTERGDSAVYLCASSWTSTGLYGYTFGSGTRLTVV.

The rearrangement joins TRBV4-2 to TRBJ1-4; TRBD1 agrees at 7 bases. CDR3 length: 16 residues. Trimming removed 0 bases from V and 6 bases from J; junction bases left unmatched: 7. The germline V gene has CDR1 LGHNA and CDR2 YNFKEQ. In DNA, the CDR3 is TGTGCCAGCAGCCAAGATATTGGAGGGGGCGATGAAAAACTGTTTTTT. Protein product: CASSQDIGGGDEKLFF.

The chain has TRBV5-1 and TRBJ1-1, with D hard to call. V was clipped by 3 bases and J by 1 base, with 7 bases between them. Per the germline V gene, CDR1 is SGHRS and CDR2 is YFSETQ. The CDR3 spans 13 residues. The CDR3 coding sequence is TGCGCCAGCAGCTCGAATCCGAACACTGAAGCTTTCTTT. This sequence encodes CASSSNPNTEAFF.

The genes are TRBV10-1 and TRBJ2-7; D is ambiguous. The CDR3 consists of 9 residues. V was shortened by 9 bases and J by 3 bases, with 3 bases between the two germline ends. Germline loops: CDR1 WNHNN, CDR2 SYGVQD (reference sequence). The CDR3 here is CARDYEQYF. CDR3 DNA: TGCGCCAGGGACTACGAGCAGTACTTC.

The CDR3 DNA is TGTGCCAGCAGCTTCATAGATACGCAGTATTTT. Encoded protein: CASSFIDTQYF. J is TRBJ2-3 and V is TRBV7-2, with D unresolved. This CDR3 has 11 amino acids. The germline CDR1 and CDR2 sequences are SGHTA and FQGNSA. V shed 3 bases and J shed 5 bases, with 3 bases lying between them.

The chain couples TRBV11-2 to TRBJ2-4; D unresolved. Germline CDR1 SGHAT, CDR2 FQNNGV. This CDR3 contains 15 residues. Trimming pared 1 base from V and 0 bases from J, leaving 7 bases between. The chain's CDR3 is CASSLGLGAKNIQYF. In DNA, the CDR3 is TGTGCCAGCAGCTTAGGGCTGGGAGCCAAAAACATTCAGTACTTC.

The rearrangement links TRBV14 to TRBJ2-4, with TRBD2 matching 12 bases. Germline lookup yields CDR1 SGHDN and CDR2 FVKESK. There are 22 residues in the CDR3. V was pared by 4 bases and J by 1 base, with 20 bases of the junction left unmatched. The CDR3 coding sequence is TGTGCCAGCAGCCGCACAGGGCAGACTAGCGGGAGACCTCTCGGGGCCAAAAACATTCAGTACTTC. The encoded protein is CASSRTGQTSGRPLGAKNIQYF. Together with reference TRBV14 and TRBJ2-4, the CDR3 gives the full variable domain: EAGVTQFPSHSVIEKGQTVTLRCDPISGHDNLYWYRRVMGKEIKFLLHFVKESKQDESGMPNNRFLAERTGGTYSTLKVQPAELEDSGVYFCASSRTGQTSGRPLGAKNIQYFGAGTRLSVL.

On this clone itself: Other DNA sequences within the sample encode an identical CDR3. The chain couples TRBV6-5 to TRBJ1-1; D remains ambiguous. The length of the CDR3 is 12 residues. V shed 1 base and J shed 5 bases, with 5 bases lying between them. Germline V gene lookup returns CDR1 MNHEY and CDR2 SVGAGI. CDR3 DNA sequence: TGTGCCAGCAGTTACTTGGGTACTGAAGCTTTCTTT. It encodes CASSYLGTEAFF.

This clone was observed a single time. The CDR3 coding sequence is TGTGCCAGCAGCTTAATTGCGGGGGCTCGGGAGACCCAGTACTTC. Translated, it gives CASSLIAGARETQYF. The chain carries TRBV7-3 and TRBJ2-5; a possible D gene is TRBD2 (7 bases). V lost 1 base and J lost 5, with 14 bases in between. Germline assignment: CDR1 SGHTA and CDR2 FQGTGA. CDR3 length equals 15 residues.

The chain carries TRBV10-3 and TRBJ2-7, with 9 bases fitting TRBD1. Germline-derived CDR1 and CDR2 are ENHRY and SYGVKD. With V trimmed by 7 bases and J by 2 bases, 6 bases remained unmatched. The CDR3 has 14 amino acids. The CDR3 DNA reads TGTGCCATCACCAAGGACAGGGGAACCTACGAGCAGTACTTC. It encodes CAITKDRGTYEQYF.

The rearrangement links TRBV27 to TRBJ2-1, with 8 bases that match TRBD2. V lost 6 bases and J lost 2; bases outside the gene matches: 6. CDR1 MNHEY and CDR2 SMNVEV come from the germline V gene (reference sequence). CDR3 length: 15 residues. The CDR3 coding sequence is TGTGCCAGCAGGCTAGCGGGCCCTACCTACAATGAGCAGTTCTTC. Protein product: CASRLAGPTYNEQFF.

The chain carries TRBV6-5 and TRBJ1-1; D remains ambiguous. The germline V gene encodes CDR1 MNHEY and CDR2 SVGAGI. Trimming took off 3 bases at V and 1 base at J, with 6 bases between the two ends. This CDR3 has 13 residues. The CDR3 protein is CASSYTENTEAFF. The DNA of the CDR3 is TGTGCCAGCAGTTATACAGAGAACACTGAAGCTTTCTTT.

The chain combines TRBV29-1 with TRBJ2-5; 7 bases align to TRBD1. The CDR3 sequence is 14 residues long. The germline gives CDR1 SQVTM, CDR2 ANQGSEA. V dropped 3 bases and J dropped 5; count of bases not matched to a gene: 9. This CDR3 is CSVDVSGTDETQYF. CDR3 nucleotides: TGCAGCGTTGACGTATCCGGGACAGATGAGACCCAGTACTTC.

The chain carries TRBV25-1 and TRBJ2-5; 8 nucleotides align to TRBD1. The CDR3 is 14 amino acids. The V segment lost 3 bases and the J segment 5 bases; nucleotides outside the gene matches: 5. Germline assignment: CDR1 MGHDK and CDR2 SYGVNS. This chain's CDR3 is CASSDWTGLETQYF. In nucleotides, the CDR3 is TGTGCCAGCAGTGATTGGACAGGGCTGGAGACCCAGTACTTC.

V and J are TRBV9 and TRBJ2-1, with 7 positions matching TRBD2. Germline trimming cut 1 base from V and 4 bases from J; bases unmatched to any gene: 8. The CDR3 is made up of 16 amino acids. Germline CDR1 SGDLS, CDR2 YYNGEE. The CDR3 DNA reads TGTGCCAGCAGCGTAAGTCCAGCGGGATCTTACAATGAGCAGTTCTTC. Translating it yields CASSVSPAGSYNEQFF. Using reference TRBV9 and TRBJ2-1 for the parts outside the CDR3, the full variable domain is DSGVTQTPKHLITATGQRVTLRCSPRSGDLSVYWYQQSLDQGLQFLIQYYNGEERAKGNILERFSAQQFPDLHSELNLSSLELGDSALYFCASSVSPAGSYNEQFFGPGTRLTVL.

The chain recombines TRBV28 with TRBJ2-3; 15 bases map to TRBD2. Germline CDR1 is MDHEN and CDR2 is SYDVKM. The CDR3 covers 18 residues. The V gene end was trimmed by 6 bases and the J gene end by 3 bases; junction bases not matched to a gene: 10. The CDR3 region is CASSLGLAGGWSTDTQYF. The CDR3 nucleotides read TGTGCCAGCAGCTTAGGACTAGCGGGGGGGTGGAGTACAGATACGCAGTATTTT.

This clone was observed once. The CDR3 sequence is CASSMSGSSYNEQFF. DNA of the CDR3: TGTGCCAGTAGTATGAGCGGGAGCTCCTACAATGAGCAGTTCTTC. This rearrangement joins TRBV19 to TRBJ2-1; 8 bases align to TRBD2. Looked up from germline, CDR1 is LNHDA and CDR2 is SQIVND (reference sequence). V shed 3 bases and J 0 bases; nucleotides not matched to a gene: 1. CDR3 length: 15 amino acids.

The DNA of the CDR3 is TGTGCCAGCAGCTTATCCCTCCTAGCGGGAGTCTACGAGCAGTACTTC. It is translated as CASSLSLLAGVYEQYF. The chain has TRBV7-2 and TRBJ2-7, with 10 bases aligning to TRBD2. Germline trimming cut 2 bases from V and 3 bases from J; bases unmatched to any gene: 7. Per germline, CDR1 SGHTA and CDR2 FQGNSA. The CDR3 extends over 16 amino acids. Full variable domain (outside the CDR3, taken from reference TRBV7-2 and TRBJ2-7): GAGVSQSPSNKVTEKGKDVELRCDPISGHTALYWYRQSLGQGLEFLIYFQGNSAPDKSGLPSDRFSAERTGGSVSTLTIQRTQQEDSAVYLCASSLSLLAGVYEQYFGPGTRLTVT.

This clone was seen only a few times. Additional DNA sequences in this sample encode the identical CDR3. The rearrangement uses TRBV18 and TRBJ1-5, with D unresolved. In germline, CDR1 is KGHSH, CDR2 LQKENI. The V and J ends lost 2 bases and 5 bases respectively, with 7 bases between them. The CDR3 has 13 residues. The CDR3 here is CASSPSRDQPQHF. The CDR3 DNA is TGTGCCAGCTCACCATCCCGGGATCAGCCCCAGCATTTT. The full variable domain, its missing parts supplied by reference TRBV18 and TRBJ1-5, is NAGVMQNPRHLVRRRGQEARLRCSPMKGHSHVYWYRQLPEEGLKFMVYLQKENIIDESGMPKERFSAEFPKEGPSILRIQQVVRGDSAAYFCASSPSRDQPQHFGDGTRLSIL.

The chain's CDR3 is CSVLGLLSMEPYNEQFF. CDR3 coding DNA: TGCAGCGTTTTGGGACTCCTTTCAATGGAGCCCTACAATGAGCAGTTCTTC. The V and J genes are TRBV29-1 and TRBJ2-1; a weak D match, TRBD2 (6 bases). The V end lost 5 bases, the J end lost 2 bases, and 22 bases lay between the germline ends. The CDR3 has 17 residues. Germline lookup yields CDR1 SQVTM and CDR2 ANQGSEA.